Below are 10 T cell receptor beta chains sequenced from a single sample in a study of CD8+CD57+ T cells in acquired aplastic anemia. Sequencing involved patients with CD8+CD57+ cell expansion previously shown by flow cytometry. Genomic DNA acted as the template from which TCR beta VDJ combination and CDR3 sequence profiling were carried out. TCRdb re-called the reads with MiXCR, one entry per CDR3 protein. The sample yields about 58,000 distinct CDR3 sequences, around 60% seen once. The sample consisted of sorted CD4+, CD8+, or CD8+CD57+ T cells (not recorded which) from PBMCs. All receptors come from a human donor with aplastic anemia.

This chain uses TRBV10-2 with TRBJ2-1, with no clear D. Trimming took 6 bases from V and 10 from J, leaving 10 bases between them. The CDR3 totals 11 residues. The germline CDR1 and CDR2 sequences are WSHSY and SAAADI. The CDR3 reads CASSSAREQFF. The CDR3 coding sequence is TGCGCCAGCAGCTCCGCCCGAGAGCAGTTCTTC.

Many counts were recorded for this clonotype. This chain joins TRBV4-3 and TRBJ2-1; D remains unclear. CDR1 and CDR2 (germline): LGHNA, YSLEER. V was cut by 1 base and J by 3 bases, with 13 bases left in between. CDR3 length: 16 amino acids. The CDR3 is CASSQVVQALYNEQFF. The CDR3, as DNA: TGCGCCAGCAGCCAAGTTGTCCAAGCCCTCTACAATGAGCAGTTCTTC.

In its sample, this clonotype was seen many times. V usage is TRBV7-9 and J usage is TRBJ1-5, with 7 bases identical to TRBD1. J gave up 7 bases and V 5 bases, and 8 bases lay outside the gene matches. The CDR3 is 14 amino acids. CDR1 SEHNR and CDR2 FQNEAQ come from the germline V gene (reference sequence). The CDR3 is CASSNLTGRQPQHF. CDR3 bases: TGTGCCAGCAGCAATCTGACAGGGCGGCAGCCCCAGCATTTT.

Within the sample, this clonotype is medium-sized (0.01 to 0.1%). The chain combines TRBV2 with TRBJ2-1; perhaps TRBD1 as D (5 bases). The CDR3 consists of 15 residues. The V gene's germline CDR1 is SNHLY and CDR2 FYNNEI. Trimming shortened V by 4 bases and J by 0 bases, and 10 bases separated the two germline ends. The CDR3 DNA reads TGTGCCAGCAGTGGGGGCAGCAGCTCCTACAATGAGCAGTTCTTC. Translated: CASSGGSSSYNEQFF.

V gene TRBV20-1 combines with J gene TRBJ1-1; TRBD1 agrees at 9 bases. This CDR3 contains 13 residues. Germline assignment: CDR1 DFQATT and CDR2 SNEGSKA (reference sequence). Unmatched junction bases numbered 0, after V lost 1 base and J lost 3 bases. The CDR3 coding sequence is TGCAGTGCTAGAGGACAGGGGGACACTGAAGCTTTCTTT. This sequence encodes CSARGQGDTEAFF.

The chain is built from TRBV10-1 and TRBJ1-2; D is unresolved. Germline CDR1 reads WNHNN; CDR2 reads SYGVQD (reference sequence). The germline V and J ends were trimmed by 0 bases and 7 bases, with 9 bases remaining between them. This CDR3 spans 13 amino acids. The CDR3 region is CASSESDGFGYTF. CDR3 bases: TGCGCCAGCAGTGAGTCGGACGGGTTTGGCTACACCTTC.

V and J are TRBV10-3 and TRBJ1-2; 12 bases line up with TRBD1. The length of the CDR3 is 16 residues. CDR1 is ENHRY, CDR2 SYGVKD, per germline. Losses at the gene ends were 2 bases for V and 2 bases for J; bases not matched to a gene: 3. The CDR3 protein is CAISERGQGANYGYTF. The CDR3 region has the DNA TGTGCCATCAGTGAGCGGGGACAGGGGGCCAACTATGGCTACACCTTC.

This clonotype was observed at least ten times. The chain is built from TRBV12-3 or TRBV12-4 and TRBJ1-2; 7 nucleotides align to TRBD1. The CDR3 spans 14 residues. V lost 6 bases to trimming and J lost 10 bases; unmatched junction nucleotides: 14. CDR3 sequence reads: CASSPPSDRWPYTF. CDR3 DNA sequence: TGTGCCAGCAGCCCGCCCTCGGACAGGTGGCCCTACACCTTC.

The chain employs TRBV4-1 and TRBJ1-5; maybe TRBD1 (6 bases). There are 16 residues in the CDR3. The germline V gene has CDR1 MGHRA and CDR2 YSYEKL. The V end was cut by 0 bases, the J end by 5 bases, with 14 bases between. The CDR3 coding sequence is TGCGCCAGCAGCCAAGATACAGGGACCCTGTATCAGCCCCAGCATTTT. Its protein product is CASSQDTGTLYQPQHF.

Relative to its sample, this clonotype is medium-sized (0.01 to 0.1%). The chain has TRBV9 and TRBJ2-5; D remains ambiguous. Trimming took 0 bases from V and 5 from J, leaving 5 bases between them. The germline gives CDR1 SGDLS, CDR2 YYNGEE. The CDR3 contains 12 residues. The CDR3 is CASSVDGETQYF. The DNA of the CDR3 is TGTGCCAGCAGCGTAGATGGGGAGACCCAGTACTTC. The complete variable domain, with remaining parts taken from reference TRBV9 and TRBJ2-5, reads DSGVTQTPKHLITATGQRVTLRCSPRSGDLSVYWYQQSLDQGLQFLIQYYNGEERAKGNILERFSAQQFPDLHSELNLSSLELGDSALYFCASSVDGETQYFGPGTRLLVL.